Each of the 32 T cell receptor beta chains below was sequenced from the same sample in a study of T cell responses to AZD1222 COVID-19 vaccine (dated by TCRdb to about 2021). Reading the label with the study, this specimen's time point is: about 28 days (+/-7) after the second vaccine dose. Library preparation was by the immunoSEQ multiplex PCR assay. TCRdb holds this immuneACCESS table with in-frame rearrangements only. Some clones are missing; in checked studies, unresolved V genes explain under half, and the rest has no known cause. For this sample the table gives fewer than 120,000 clones, of which around 90% were detected only once. 15% of the sample is taken by the ten largest. The starting material was peripheral blood, obtained 28 days after the second AZD1222 dose. These receptors all come from an adult who received the AZD1222 COVID-19 vaccine.

The J gene is TRBJ2-7, the V gene TRBV10-1; TRBD2 matches at 12 bases. From germline, CDR1 is WNHNN and CDR2 SYGVQD (reference sequence). The CDR3 totals 19 residues. V shed 0 bases, J shed 5 bases, and the junction held 14 bases outside the gene matches. CDR3 protein: CASSESVLAGGPGLNEQYF. CDR3 DNA: TGCGCCAGCAGTGAGTCTGTACTAGCGGGAGGACCCGGGTTGAACGAGCAGTACTTC.

The sample holds a few counts of this clone. The rearrangement links TRBV28 to TRBJ2-5; 9 bases fit TRBD2. Germline V gene sequence: CDR1 MDHEN, CDR2 SYDVKM. J was trimmed by 2 bases and V by 4 bases; bases with no gene match: 2. The CDR3 spans 14 residues. The DNA of the CDR3 is TGTGCCAGCAGTTGGACTAGCGCTCAAGAGACCCAGTACTTC. Translating gives CASSWTSAQETQYF. The complete variable domain, with remaining parts taken from reference TRBV28 and TRBJ2-5, reads DVKVTQSSRYLVKRTGEKVFLECVQDMDHENMFWYRQDPGLGLRLIYFSYDVKMKEKGDIPEGYSVSREKKERFSLILESASTNQTSMYLCASSWTSAQETQYFGPGTRLLVL.

The chain employs TRBV3-1 (or the pseudogene TRBV3-2) and TRBJ1-5; 8 bases are shared with TRBD1. The CDR3 runs 15 residues. V lost 4 bases to trimming and J lost 0 bases; unmatched junction nucleotides: 2. Germline CDR1 LGHDT, CDR2 YNNKEL (reference sequence). CDR3: CASSLGQGSNQPQHF. DNA for the CDR3: TGTGCCAGCAGCCTCGGACAGGGTAGCAATCAGCCCCAGCATTTT.

The CDR3 coding sequence is TGTGCCAGCTCACCAACGACACAAGTAACCCTTCATGGCTACACCTTC. Translation gives CASSPTTQVTLHGYTF. The chain is built from TRBV18 and TRBJ1-2; D is unclear. Trimming stripped 2 bases from V and 6 bases from J, with 19 bases between. CDR1 is KGHSH, CDR2 LQKENI, per germline. The CDR3 is 16 residues long.

The chain recombines TRBV11-2 with TRBJ1-3; D is undetermined. Deletions cut 0 bases from V and 8 bases from J, with 11 bases between. CDR1 is SGHAT and CDR2 is FQNNGV in the germline V gene. The CDR3 length is 14 residues. The CDR3 loop reads CASSLEWSVDTIYF. The CDR3 DNA follows: TGTGCCAGCAGCTTAGAGTGGTCGGTGGACACCATATATTTT.

V and J are TRBV28 and TRBJ1-2; possibly TRBD1 for D (6 bases). Per the germline V gene, CDR1 is MDHEN and CDR2 is SYDVKM. The V gene lost 4 bases and the J gene lost 8 bases, with 20 bases spanning the gap. The CDR3 is 15 amino acids. CDR3 region: CASSSGEYRDEGYTF. DNA of the CDR3: TGTGCCAGCAGTTCTGGGGAGTACAGGGATGAAGGCTACACCTTC.

CDR3 amino acids: CASSSEKLFF. In DNA, the CDR3 is TGTGCCAGCAGTTCGGAAAAACTGTTTTTT. The chain links TRBV28 to TRBJ1-4; no definite D call. V was cut by 4 bases and J by 8 bases, with 2 bases left in between. Germline CDR1 and CDR2: MDHEN and SYDVKM. The length of the CDR3 is 10 residues. The whole variable domain, filled in from reference TRBV28 and TRBJ1-4, reads DVKVTQSSRYLVKRTGEKVFLECVQDMDHENMFWYRQDPGLGLRLIYFSYDVKMKEKGDIPEGYSVSREKKERFSLILESASTNQTSMYLCASSSEKLFFGSGTQLSVL.

The chain employs TRBV6-5 and TRBJ2-7; D is possibly TRBD2 (6 bases). Trimming stripped 2 bases from V and 1 base from J, with 15 bases between. CDR3 length equals 16 residues. CDR1 and CDR2 (germline): MNHEY, SVGAGI. CDR3 sequence (DNA): TGTGCCAGCAGTTACCGTTTAGCGGAGCCTTCCTACGAGCAGTACTTC. Its translation: CASSYRLAEPSYEQYF.

This chain links TRBV6-5 with TRBJ1-6; D perhaps matches TRBD1 (5 bases). The CDR3 is 16 amino acids. Germline V gene sequence: CDR1 MNHEY, CDR2 SVGAGI. Trimming cost V 0 bases and J 10 bases, with 16 bases left between them. The DNA of the CDR3 is TGTGCCAGCAGTTACTCGAGCGAACCGGGGCGGTCACCCCTCCACTTT. Residues: CASSYSSEPGRSPLHF.

This clone appeared a single time. The V and J genes are TRBV25-1 and TRBJ2-3; 11 bases match TRBD2. V lost 4 bases, J lost 7 bases, and 4 bases stayed unmatched. CDR3 length: 14 amino acids. The germline CDR1 and CDR2 sequences are MGHDK and SYGVNS. The DNA for the CDR3 is TGTGCCAGCAGTGGACTAGCGGGAATACATACGCAGTATTTT. Translated, it gives CASSGLAGIHTQYF.

The chain combines TRBV24-1 with TRBJ1-1; D might be TRBD1 (5 bases). There are 14 residues in the CDR3. Germline loops: CDR1 KGHDR, CDR2 SFDVKD. Trimming cost V 3 bases and J 4 bases, with 11 bases left between them. CDR3 coding DNA: TGTGCCACCAGTGATGGGGGGTCTAGCACTGAAGCTTTCTTT. This translates into CATSDGGSSTEAFF.

The chain recombines TRBV18 with TRBJ1-2, with D unresolved. Trimming stripped 5 bases from V and 7 bases from J, with 17 bases between. The CDR3 contains 14 residues. Germline CDR1 and CDR2: KGHSH and LQKENI. This CDR3 reads CASSATSIEGGYTF. The DNA for the CDR3 is TGTGCCAGCTCAGCAACTTCGATAGAGGGTGGCTACACCTTC. The entire variable domain, with the rest obtained from reference TRBV18 and TRBJ1-2, is as follows: NAGVMQNPRHLVRRRGQEARLRCSPMKGHSHVYWYRQLPEEGLKFMVYLQKENIIDESGMPKERFSAEFPKEGPSILRIQQVVRGDSAAYFCASSATSIEGGYTFGSGTRLTVV.

V and J are TRBV5-1 and TRBJ2-2; 8 nucleotides agree with TRBD2. The ends lost 7 bases at V and 4 bases at J; junction bases unmatched: 9. Germline CDR1 SGHRS, CDR2 YFSETQ. The CDR3 is made up of 15 amino acids. The CDR3, as DNA: TGCGCCAGCCTACTTAGCGGGGTCAGCACCGGGGAGCTGTTTTTT. Encoded protein: CASLLSGVSTGELFF.

This CDR3 reads CASSTGSGELFF. In DNA, the CDR3 is TGTGCCAGCAGCACCGGTTCCGGGGAGCTGTTTTTT. The V call is TRBV7-9, the J call TRBJ2-2; D is unclear. Germline-derived CDR1 and CDR2 are SEHNR and FQNEAQ (reference sequence). The CDR3 extends over 12 amino acids. Trimming pared 5 bases from V and 6 bases from J, leaving 7 bases between.

The V gene is TRBV29-1, the J gene TRBJ2-5; D unresolved. V was pared by 3 bases and J by 2 bases, with 7 bases between. CDR3 length equals 12 residues. Per the germline V gene, CDR1 is SQVTM and CDR2 is ANQGSEA. CDR3 nucleotide sequence: TGCAGCGTTGATTCCTGGCAAGAGACCCAGTACTTC. Protein sequence: CSVDSWQETQYF.

The chain carries TRBV7-3 and TRBJ2-1, with no clear D. This CDR3 comprises 16 residues. With 0 bases removed from V and 3 bases from J, the gap between germline ends came to 12 bases. Germline V gene lookup returns CDR1 SGHTA and CDR2 FQGTGA. CDR3 residues: CASSLTISEDYNEQFF. The CDR3 coding sequence is TGTGCCAGCAGCTTAACGATTAGTGAAGACTACAATGAGCAGTTCTTC.

The CDR3 sequence: CASSSFDRDGEKLFF. The CDR3, as DNA: TGTGCCAGCAGCTCTTTCGACAGGGATGGGGAAAAACTGTTTTTT. The rearrangement joins TRBV11-3 to TRBJ1-4, with 7 bases fitting TRBD1. The CDR3 spans 15 residues. Germline CDR1 reads SGHNT; CDR2 reads YENEEA. Germline trimming cut 4 bases from V and 8 bases from J; bases unmatched to any gene: 10.

The rearrangement joins TRBV30 to TRBJ2-7; 8 positions agree with TRBD1. Germline CDR1 is GTSNPN and CDR2 is SVGIG (reference sequence). The J segment lost 6 bases and the V segment lost 1 base, leaving 11 bases of the junction unmatched. The length of the CDR3 is 15 residues. The DNA for the CDR3 is TGTGCCTGGAGTGGGGGCCCGACAGGGGCAGCCGAGCAGTACTTC. As protein: CAWSGGPTGAAEQYF.

The chain combines TRBV5-8 with TRBJ1-1; possibly TRBD1 for D (6 bases). The CDR3 has 13 residues. The germline V gene has CDR1 SGHTS and CDR2 YDEGEE. V shed 6 bases and J shed 1 base, with 10 bases lying between them. The CDR3 reads CASKRGANTEAFF. The CDR3 DNA is TGTGCCAGCAAGCGGGGGGCGAACACTGAAGCTTTCTTT.

The V gene is TRBV30, the J gene TRBJ2-3, with D perhaps matching TRBD2 (5 bases). V lost 0 bases and J lost 0, with 10 bases in between. CDR3 size: 15 residues. The germline CDR1 and CDR2 sequences are GTSNPN and SVGIG (reference sequence). Written as DNA, the CDR3 is TGTGCCTGGAGTGTAGGAGGTTCTAGCACAGATACGCAGTATTTT. This codes for CAWSVGGSSTDTQYF.

This rearrangement joins TRBV2 to TRBJ1-4; D is perhaps TRBD1 (5 bases). The CDR3 length is 11 residues. Deletions cut 8 bases from V and 7 bases from J, with 8 bases between. CDR1 is SNHLY, CDR2 FYNNEI, per germline. CDR3 sequence (DNA): TGTGCCAGCCGGGACGGTGAAAAACTGTTTTTT. It is translated as CASRDGEKLFF.

V gene TRBV2 combines with J gene TRBJ1-6; D is unclear. There are 12 residues in the CDR3. Germline V gene data show CDR1 as SNHLY and CDR2 as FYNNEI. V was cut by 8 bases and J by 6 bases, with 8 bases left in between. Here the CDR3 DNA reads TGTGCCAGCTACTACTTTAATTCACCCCTCCACTTT. This translates into CASYYFNSPLHF.

The CDR3 DNA reads as TGTGCCAGCAGCCCCGCCGGGCAAGGGACAGATACGCAGTATTTT. This gives the protein CASSPAGQGTDTQYF. The chain is built from TRBV5-4 and TRBJ2-3; D unresolved. The V end lost 4 bases, the J end lost 3 bases, and 15 bases lay between the germline ends. Germline CDR1 is SGHNT and CDR2 is YYREEE (reference sequence). This CDR3 is 15 amino acids long.

As for this clone: Mismatch with germline at one junction end may stem from a read error. In DNA, the CDR3 is TGTGCCAGCAGCTTAGGGGGGACAGGGTCCTACGGGCAGTACTTC. Its protein product is CASSLGGTGSYGQYF. V is TRBV7-3 and J is TRBJ2-7; the match to TRBD1 covers 9 bases. Germline lookup yields CDR1 SGHTA and CDR2 FQGTGA. The CDR3 has 15 residues.

This chain links TRBV5-1 with TRBJ2-2; 8 bases line up with TRBD2. V dropped 5 bases and J dropped 6; count of bases not matched to a gene: 12. There are 16 residues in the CDR3. Germline assignment: CDR1 SGHRS and CDR2 YFSETQ. CDR3 DNA sequence: TGCGCCAGCAGACCGACCGGGACTAGAGGCTCCGGGGAGCTGTTTTTT. Its protein is CASRPTGTRGSGELFF.

The chain is built from TRBV7-2 and TRBJ1-1, with D possibly matching TRBD1 (6 bases). The CDR3 is made up of 13 amino acids. CDR1 and CDR2 (germline): SGHTA, FQGNSA. Trimming removed 1 base from V and 5 bases from J, with 8 bases in between. The CDR3 nucleotides are TGTGCCAGCAGCTTAGACAGGGATACTGAAGCTTTCTTT. Residues: CASSLDRDTEAFF.

The CDR3 here is CASSQAIAGGLSYEQYF. The CDR3 DNA sequence: TGTGCCAGCAGCCAAGCGATAGCGGGAGGCCTATCCTACGAGCAGTACTTC. The chain couples TRBV3-1 (or the pseudogene TRBV3-2) to TRBJ2-7; 10 bases agree with TRBD2. Germline values: CDR1 LGHDT, CDR2 YNNKEL (reference sequence). The V gene end was trimmed by 1 base and the J gene end by 1 base; junction bases not matched to a gene: 7. The CDR3 loop spans 17 amino acids.

The V gene is TRBV28, the J gene TRBJ2-7, with 14 bases aligning to TRBD2. Losses at the gene ends were 6 bases for V and 5 bases for J; bases not matched to a gene: 6. This CDR3 is 15 amino acids long. Germline V lookup: CDR1 MDHEN, CDR2 SYDVKM. The CDR3 DNA sequence: TGTGCCAGCAGCTCCTCGGGACTAGCGGGAGACGAGCAGTACTTC. It is translated as CASSSSGLAGDEQYF.

Only one count was recorded for this clone. The J gene is TRBJ2-7, the V gene TRBV7-2; 7 nucleotides agree with TRBD2. The CDR3 runs to 17 residues. Germline V gene sequence: CDR1 SGHTA, CDR2 FQGNSA. Trimming at V came to 5 bases and at J to 4 bases, leaving 17 bases not matched to a gene. In DNA form, the CDR3 reads TGTGCCAGCAGCCTCTCTAGCGGCTCCCTCCGCAAATACGAGCAGTACTTC. This sequence encodes CASSLSSGSLRKYEQYF.

The rearrangement joins TRBV19 to TRBJ1-5, with D tentatively TRBD1 (6 bases). V was trimmed by 5 bases and J by 7 bases, leaving 18 bases between them. Germline CDR1 reads LNHDA; CDR2 reads SQIVND (reference sequence). This CDR3 contains 15 residues. CDR3 nucleotide sequence: TGTGCCAGTAGTGGGCAAAGGCAGGGGACCCAGCCCCAGCATTTT. It encodes CASSGQRQGTQPQHF.

The genes are TRBV3-1 (or the pseudogene TRBV3-2) and TRBJ2-1; the match to TRBD2 covers 9 bases. CDR3 length: 16 residues. The germline V gene encodes CDR1 LGHDT and CDR2 YNNKEL (reference sequence). V lost 4 bases and J lost 8; bases outside the gene matches: 12. This CDR3 is CASSPGAQVAGDEQFF. The CDR3 DNA reads as TGTGCCAGCAGCCCCGGGGCCCAGGTAGCGGGAGATGAGCAGTTCTTC.

This clone appeared a single time. The chain combines TRBV2 with TRBJ1-2; TRBD1 agrees at 10 bases. CDR1 and CDR2 (germline): SNHLY, FYNNEI. The V segment lost 8 bases and the J segment 5 bases; nucleotides outside the gene matches: 14. The CDR3 extends over 16 amino acids. The chain's CDR3 is CASSGPRQGAYYGYTF. DNA for the CDR3: TGTGCCAGCTCTGGGCCGAGACAGGGGGCTTATTATGGCTACACCTTC.